This T cell receptor (beta chain) came from a study of blood T cells in healthy people across ages. Study overall: About one barcoded beta molecule per two T cells came from capture by template switching.

Trimming pared 5 bases from V and 4 bases from J, leaving 16 bases between. There are 15 residues in the CDR3. Alongside a J-beta primer mix, a sample-barcoded 5' primer served in a second PCR lasting roughly 7 to 11 cycles. TCRdb analysed the 5' RACE reads with MiXCR anew, one entry per CDR3 protein. The sample has more than 800,000 distinct CDR3 sequences, under 35% seen once. Caucasian individuals from Russia who were healthy and aged roughly 6 to 95 acted as donors. Per-sample PBMC isolation yielded at least 7 million cells. Total RNA was isolated from each sample in quantities of at least 5.5 micrograms. Note on this clonotype: Here the CDR3 omits its conserved ending phenylalanine or tryptophan, so a read error is the likely source.

Sequences were obtained from blood. The sequence derives from a woman older than 75 in good health. This chain uses TRBV12-3 or TRBV12-4 with TRBJ2-3, with D maybe TRBD2 (6 bases). This CDR3 reads CASSIAGLSADTQYS. The CDR3 DNA reads TGTGCCAGCAGTATCGCGGGGTTATCCGCAGATACGCAGTATTCT.